This is a list of T cell receptor beta chains from one sample in a study of long-term antiretroviral therapy in people with HIV. The assay was immunoSEQ multiplex PCR, and TCRdb's table has in-frame clones only and misses some. This table holds about 29,000 clones, 82% found once. The source material was unsorted PBMCs, sampled 2.9 years after starting antiretroviral therapy. Every receptor here comes from a man aged 45-65 years with HIV. The CDR3 runs from the conserved cysteine through the conserved F or W.

TRBV4-1	TRBJ2-3	13	CASSLSRTDTQYF
TRBV7-8	TRBJ2-1	15	CASSLSLAGMNEQFF
TRBV9	TRBJ2-1	15	CASSQDRSSYNEQFF
TRBV9	TRBJ2-7	13	CASSGTGPYEQYF
TRBV29-1	TRBJ2-5	10	CSGAVETQYF
TRBV30	TRBJ2-7	15	CAWSVQGQDSYEQYF
TRBV28	TRBJ2-3	13	CASSLPSTDTQYF
TRBV27	TRBJ2-3	13	CASSFRGTDTQYF
TRBV6-4	TRBJ1-2	13	CASSAGRNYGYTF
TRBV14	TRBJ1-1	14	CASSQGRSPPRAFF
TRBV9	TRBJ2-5	12	CASSPGWETQYF
TRBV30	TRBJ2-5	17	CAWRRGSGGPRQETQYF
TRBV30	TRBJ1-4	14	CAWSPGQMNEKLFF
TRBV7-9	TRBJ2-1	16	CASSPVGGSSYNEQFF
TRBV6-1	TRBJ1-2	15	CASREQGAITAGYTF
TRBV10-3	TRBJ2-7	13	CAISGDSSYEQYF
TRBV4-1	TRBJ1-2	15	CASSPKGARDYGYTF
TRBV5-1	TRBJ2-3	16	CASSIGTSGGRDTQYF
TRBV18	TRBJ1-4	14	CASSPLDRGEKLFF
TRBV9	TRBJ2-7	12	CASSGQGNEQYF
TRBV5-4	TRBJ2-5	16	CASSLEWRGRQETQYF
TRBV7-9	TRBJ2-7	13	CASSLGLSYEQYF
TRBV5-8	TRBJ1-2	14	CASSLLEVSYGYTF
TRBV5-4	TRBJ1-4	16	CASSLTPFATNEKLFF
TRBV19	TRBJ1-1	14	CASSLQGTTPEAFF
TRBV7-2	TRBJ1-6	15	CASRPGTGGNSPLHF